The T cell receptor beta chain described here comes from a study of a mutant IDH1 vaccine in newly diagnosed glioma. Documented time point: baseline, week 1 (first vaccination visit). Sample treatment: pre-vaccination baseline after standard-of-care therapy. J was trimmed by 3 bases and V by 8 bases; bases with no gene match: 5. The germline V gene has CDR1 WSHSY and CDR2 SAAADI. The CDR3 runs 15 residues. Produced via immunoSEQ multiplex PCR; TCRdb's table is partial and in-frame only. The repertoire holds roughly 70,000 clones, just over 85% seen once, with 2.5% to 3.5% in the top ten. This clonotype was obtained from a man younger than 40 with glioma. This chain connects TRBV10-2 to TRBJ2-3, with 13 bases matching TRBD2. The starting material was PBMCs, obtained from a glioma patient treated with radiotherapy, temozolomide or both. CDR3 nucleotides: TGCGCCAGCGGACCGACTAGCGGGGGGACAGATACGCAGTATTTT. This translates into CASGPTSGGTDTQYF.